This TCR beta chain was sequenced for a study of blood T cell repertoires in COVID-19. For the study at large: Sources were T cells, B-cell-depleted T cells, or PBMCs; the material itself was cDNA or gDNA.

Germline CDR1 MDHEN, CDR2 SYDVKM. The CDR3 runs to 13 residues. The trim removed 8 bases at V and 4 bases at J, leaving 7 bases unmatched. Original processing notes: It was from reference gene primer amplification that nucleated cell counts were estimated. TCRdb keeps only in-frame clones here, not all; method: immunoSEQ multiplex PCR. The V and J calls and clone size come from that table; D and trimming were worked out from the DNA. Counted here are 75,000 or so clones, around 90% occurring once; the ten biggest clones make up more than 25%. The chain is built from TRBV28 and TRBJ2-7, with 8 positions matching TRBD2. This TCR derives from a man aged 50-60 years with acute or convalescent COVID-19. The sequencing input was peripheral blood. The CDR3 DNA sequence: TGTGCCAGCCGGGGGGGGGCCGCATACGAGCAGTACTTC. Amino acids: CASRGGAAYEQYF.